Sequencing of this TCR beta chain was carried out in a study of shared clonotypes between healthy human individuals (dated by TCRdb to about 2020). For context, the study as a whole: The cohort comprised two women and a few men aged 18 to 49 years. To estimate repertoire size and how much clonotype sharing occurs between individuals, the study deeply sequenced the blood TCR repertoires of 5 or 6 healthy adults. Per donor, leukapheresis produced somewhere between about 0.94 and 9 billion PBMCs. For each donor, CD4 naive and CD4 memory were each run on three plates, CD8 naive on two plates, and CD8 memory on one plate. To increase sequencing depth and limit assay-specific biases, different laboratories used diverse techniques to prepare libraries and sequence TCR repertoires.

Overall study outcomes, separate from this receptor: Sharing across several donors was observed for roughly 5.4% of naive CD4, under 4% of naive CD8, about 2.3% of memory CD4, and around 0.4% of memory CD8 clonotypes. Naive subsets generally had larger estimated clonotype richness than memory subsets did. Even with the large sequencing depth, rarefaction of the sorted-subset datasets indicated that sequencing was incomplete. The genetic and exposure-history diversity represented was limited by the small number of donors. Compared with non-shared clonotypes, clonotypes shared by all four sorted-subset donors had higher generation probabilities. Sampling was restricted to blood, and TCR repertoires in tissues likely differ from the TCR repertoires found in blood. Pairwise subsampling indicated that sequencing depth was expected to affect the degree of clonotype sharing among donors.

Using the deep immunoSEQ assay, multiplex PCR amplified TCR CDR3 regions from genomic DNA. Extracted genomic DNA from each cell subset was spread evenly across all wells of several immunoSEQ 96-well plates, with each plate serving as a replicate. For sorted subsets, around 0.2 ug of genomic DNA, equivalent to roughly 30,000 T cell genomes, went into each replicate PCR. Purified libraries were measured with a Qubit 3.0 fluorometer, size-checked on a Bioanalyzer 2100, and measured again with the KAPA Library Quantification kit. Every immunoSEQ 96-well plate was sequenced on a separate single-read 150-cycle Illumina NextSeq 550 flow cell. As for the original processing: Because only junctional sequences without quality scores were contained in the immunoSEQ output, filtering matching that applied to full-length reads could not be performed. Sequences were annotated with PyIR, a Python wrapper for IgBLAST v1.9, using IMGT germline references to assign V/J genes and CDR3. Reads with weak V/J assignments (E-value above 1e-6), missing CDR3, stop codons, out-of-frame junctions, or ambiguous translated residues were removed. V3J clonotypes were defined by identical inferred V gene, J gene, and CDR3 amino acid sequence. The percentage overlap between two repertoires was calculated by dividing the number of shared unique clonotypes by the size of the smaller repertoire. Repertoire richness was assessed with RTK rarefaction, the Chao1 estimator, and Recon v2.1 estimates of unobserved clonotypes. Generation probabilities were computed with OLGA for all TCRbeta clonotypes obtained by the gDNA method from several donors. This is the immuneACCESS table as TCRdb keeps it, with only in-frame sequences that have V and J called. A part of the clones is gone; compared with another copy, unresolved V genes explain less than half, and the rest is unexplained. V, J and clone size are taken as reported in that table, and D and trimming were inferred from the DNA itself. The sample table shows just over 2,000,000 clones, and roughly 94% are seen once. Roughly 1% of the sample is held by the ten biggest clonotypes.

CD8 naive samples were obtained by positive selection for CCR7 among CD45RO-negative cells, yielding a CD45RA+CCR7+ population from which TemRA cells were excluded. The donors were healthy, HIV-negative adults with no recently reported acute infections or vaccinations. All donors were Caucasian adults living in Nashville, Tennessee, USA. After blood collection by leukapheresis, PBMCs were isolated using Ficoll-Histopaque density gradient centrifugation and then cryopreserved in the vapor phase of liquid nitrogen. Purity and quantity of every magnetically sorted T cell population were checked by analytical flow cytometry. From each sorted fraction, genomic DNA was isolated and quantified by UV absorbance on a Nanodrop 2000c. Of note for this clone: This clone's antigen is unknown. Per-base qualities were not stored, and no clone one base away is much larger.

For this chain, trimming is 5 bases at the V end and 7 bases at the J end, and the number of junction bases without a gene match is 6. CDR1 SNHLY and CDR2 FYNNEI are derived from the germline V gene. The CDR3 goes from the cysteine to the phenylalanine over 14 residues. Only CDR3 DNA is held: 42 bases, read in frame from base 1. This receptor was identified in a man between 18 and 35 years old in good health. Sequencing was carried out using naive CD8+ T cells sorted from blood. Taken with the paper, the label for cell subset or site translates to: CD45RA+CCR7+. The chain links TRBV2 with TRBJ1-4, with 8 middle bases fitting TRBD1. Here the CDR3 is given as CASSHQGAGEKLFF. In nucleotide form, the sequence is TGTGCCAGCAGTCATCAGGGGGCAGGTGAAAAACTGTTTTTT.